A selection of T cell receptor beta chains follows, all from one sample in a study of T-cell reconstitution after alpha-beta-depleted transplantation in children. A single record per CDR3 protein comes from TCRdb applying MiXCR to the PCR reads. The sample has about 240,000 distinct CDR3 sequences, about a quarter seen once. Material: PBMCs, obtained before TCRalphabeta/CD19-depleted stem cell transplant. The receptor source for this set is a girl aged 2 to 9 with Fanconi anemia, due to receive a stem cell transplant. Each CDR3 is given with its conserved first and last residue. A D gene is named only where the DNA matches it firmly. Some rows have no size entry. The others give once, few or many, or a class for an expanded clone.

TRBV18	TRBJ2-5	.	.	CASSPPSGTQDQETQYF	TGTGCCAGCTCACCACCTTCCGGGACGCAGGATCAAGAGACCCAGTACTTC
TRBV19	TRBJ2-1	.	TRBD2	CASSLAGGGGNEQFF	TGTGCCAGTAGTTTAGCGGGAGGGGGGGGCAATGAGCAGTTCTTC
TRBV11-2	TRBJ2-2	many	.	CASSLLAPNVANTGELFF	TGTGCCAGCAGCTTACTAGCTCCCAACGTTGCGAACACCGGGGAGCTGTTTTTT
TRBV7-3	TRBJ2-7	.	TRBD1	CASSKEDRGLGEQYF	TGTGCCAGCAGCAAAGAGGACAGGGGGCTTGGGGAGCAGTACTTC
TRBV27	TRBJ2-7	.	TRBD1	CASSVGTGSYEQYF	TGTGCCAGCAGTGTCGGGACAGGGAGCTACGAGCAGTACTTC
TRBV18	TRBJ2-7	.	TRBD1	CASSPMGQGSYEQYF	TGTGCCAGCTCACCAATGGGACAGGGGAGCTACGAGCAGTACTTC
TRBV15	TRBJ2-1	few	.	CATSRDLGEGYNEQFF	TGTGCCACCAGCAGAGATCTTGGAGAAGGGTACAATGAGCAGTTCTTC
TRBV7-3	TRBJ2-7	.	.	CASSLTDSTSYEQYF	TGTGCCAGCAGCTTAACGGACAGTACCTCCTACGAGCAGTACTTC
TRBV10-3	TRBJ2-7	many	.	CAISEGTLYEQYF	TGTGCCATCAGTGAGGGGACGCTCTACGAGCAGTACTTC
TRBV10-3	TRBJ1-1	.	.	CAISEGVKAFF	TGTGCCATCAGTGAGGGGGTTAAAGCTTTCTTT
TRBV12-3/TRBV12-4	TRBJ2-5	.	.	CASSPTRLTQYF	TGTGCCAGCAGCCCGACTAGATTAACCCAGTACTTC
TRBV5-1	TRBJ2-1	.	TRBD1	CASRSALTGAGYNEQFF	TGCGCCAGCAGGTCGGCCTTGACAGGGGCTGGCTACAATGAGCAGTTCTTC
TRBV7-3	TRBJ2-3	few	TRBD2	CASSLNSGGAGQYF	TGTGCCAGCAGCTTAAATAGCGGGGGGGCGGGGCAGTATTTT
TRBV7-8	TRBJ2-7	.	.	CASGLGHYEQYF	TGTGCCAGCGGTCTGGGGCACTACGAGCAGTACTTC
TRBV15	TRBJ2-2	many	.	CATSRRHGNTGELFF	TGTGCCACCAGCAGACGACACGGAAACACCGGGGAGCTGTTTTTT
TRBV29-1	TRBJ2-5	many	.	CSVELHGTSGTQYF	TGCAGCGTTGAACTCCACGGGACCAGCGGGACCCAGTACTTC
TRBV29-1	TRBJ2-1	.	.	CSDDPRLRHYNEQFF	TGCAGCGACGATCCGAGACTACGCCACTACAATGAGCAGTTCTTC
TRBV7-9	TRBJ2-1	many	TRBD2	CASSSGGPGNEQFF	TGTGCCAGCAGCTCGGGGGGGCCGGGAAATGAGCAGTTCTTC
TRBV6-5	TRBJ2-7	.	.	CASMEEHEQYF	TGTGCCAGCATGGAAGAGCACGAGCAGTACTTC
TRBV7-2	TRBJ2-7	many	.	CASSKERLREYEQYF	TGTGCCAGCAGTAAAGAGAGGCTCAGGGAATACGAGCAGTACTTC
TRBV20-1	TRBJ1-4	many	.	CSARFAMGPKKLFF	TGCAGTGCTAGATTTGCGATGGGACCTAAAAAACTGTTTTTT
TRBV7-3	TRBJ2-3	.	.	CASSPQLADTQYF	TGTGCCAGCAGCCCCCAGTTGGCAGATACGCAGTATTTT
TRBV5-1	TRBJ2-5	once	.	CASSLGRGSETQYF	TGCGCCAGCAGCTTGGGGCGGGGATCTGAGACCCAGTACTTC
TRBV12-3/TRBV12-4	TRBJ2-1	many	TRBD1	CASSRVRGDRDYNEQFF	TGTGCCAGCAGCCGAGTTCGGGGGGACAGGGACTACAATGAGCAGTTCTTC
TRBV29-1	TRBJ2-1	many	.	CSVGFWTDYDEQFF	TGCAGCGTTGGCTTTTGGACCGACTACGATGAGCAGTTCTTC
TRBV28	TRBJ2-3	few	.	CASSPTGSDTQYF	TGTGCCAGCAGTCCCACCGGGTCGGATACGCAGTATTTT
TRBV6-2/TRBV6-3	TRBJ1-1	many	.	CASSYRNTEAFF	TGTGCCAGCAGTTACAGGAACACTGAAGCTTTCTTT
TRBV15	TRBJ1-2	many	.	CATSRDREEGGFYGYTF	TGTGCCACCAGCAGAGATCGTGAGGAGGGAGGTTTCTATGGCTACACCTTC
TRBV7-3	TRBJ2-7	few	TRBD2	CASSLAGGPKYEQYF	TGTGCCAGCAGCCTAGCGGGAGGGCCTAAGTACGAGCAGTACTTC
TRBV5-1	TRBJ2-3	.	.	CASSLARNTDTQYF	TGCGCCAGCAGCTTGGCCAGAAACACAGATACGCAGTATTTT
TRBV29-1	TRBJ2-1	many	.	CSVAGQLNSYNEQFF	TGCAGCGTAGCCGGACAGCTGAACTCCTACAATGAGCAGTTCTTC
TRBV4-1	TRBJ2-5	few	.	CASSQKRYQETQYF	TGCGCCAGCAGCCAAAAGCGGTACCAAGAGACCCAGTACTTC
TRBV4-2	TRBJ2-1	.	TRBD2	CASSRIGGGALDAQFF	TGTGCCAGCAGCCGGATAGGCGGGGGGGCTCTGGATGCGCAGTTCTTC
TRBV20-1	TRBJ2-1	many	TRBD2	CSAREGGGGNEQFF	TGCAGTGCTAGAGAAGGCGGGGGTGGCAATGAGCAGTTCTTC
TRBV20-1	TRBJ2-5	.	.	CSARHYRVAQETQYF	TGCAGTGCTAGACACTACAGGGTGGCCCAAGAGACCCAGTACTTC
TRBV5-1	TRBJ2-3	few	.	CASSFLGRLSTDTQYF	TGCGCCAGCAGCTTCCTGGGGAGGTTAAGCACAGATACGCAGTATTTT
TRBV18	TRBJ1-6	few	.	CASSPPAQGRYSPLHF	TGTGCCAGCTCACCACCGGCCCAGGGGCGGTATTCACCCCTCCACTTT
TRBV15	TRBJ2-7	few	.	CATSRDPGSLAYEQYF	TGTGCCACCAGCAGAGATCCCGGGAGTTTGGCCTACGAGCAGTACTTC
TRBV7-3	TRBJ2-7	.	TRBD2	CASSLAAGGHISYEQYF	TGTGCCAGCAGCTTAGCCGCGGGAGGGCATATCTCCTACGAGCAGTACTTC
TRBV28	TRBJ2-4	many	TRBD1	CASSRHRGDIQYF	TGTGCCAGCAGCCGACACAGGGGGGACATTCAGTACTTC
TRBV20-1	TRBJ2-5	many	TRBD2	CSARGYGTSVQETQYF	TGCAGTGCTAGAGGCTACGGGACTAGCGTCCAAGAGACCCAGTACTTC
TRBV12-3/TRBV12-4	TRBJ2-1	many	.	CASSFPGAYNEQFF	TGTGCCAGCAGTTTTCCGGGGGCTTACAATGAGCAGTTCTTC
TRBV5-1	TRBJ2-3	few	TRBD2	CASSPSVLAGGVDTQYF	TGCGCCAGCAGCCCCTCGGTGTTAGCGGGGGGGGTAGATACGCAGTATTTT
TRBV29-1	TRBJ2-1	many	.	CSVEYRGRNYNEQFF	TGCAGCGTTGAGTATCGGGGGCGTAACTACAATGAGCAGTTCTTC
TRBV5-1	TRBJ2-7	.	TRBD1	CASSFPDRPTPQYF	TGCGCCAGCAGCTTCCCGGACAGGCCGACACCGCAGTACTTC
TRBV29-1	TRBJ1-2	.	.	CLAGAGYGYTF	TGCCTTGCAGGGGCTGGTTATGGCTACACCTTC
TRBV20-1	TRBJ1-5	many	TRBD1	CSAIDADRVGTNQPQHF	TGCAGTGCCATCGATGCGGACAGGGTTGGGACCAATCAGCCCCAGCATTTT
TRBV29-1	TRBJ2-5	many	TRBD2	CSAGGRAGGPLETQYF	TGCAGCGCCGGCGGCAGAGCGGGAGGGCCTCTGGAGACCCAGTACTTC
TRBV28	TRBJ1-1	.	.	CASSHHLGRENTEAFF	TGTGCCAGCAGCCACCATCTCGGCAGGGAGAACACTGAAGCTTTCTTT
TRBV18	TRBJ2-5	once	.	CASSPGPSGETQYF	TGTGCCAGCTCACCCGGGCCAAGTGGGGAGACCCAGTACTTC
TRBV10-3	TRBJ2-7	many	.	CAISEGGYYEQYF	TGTGCCATCAGTGAGGGGGGGTACTACGAGCAGTACTTC
TRBV6-5	TRBJ1-1	few	TRBD1	CASSSGQGPTEAFF	TGTGCCAGCAGTTCCGGACAGGGGCCAACTGAAGCTTTCTTT
TRBV9	TRBJ2-5	few	.	CASSVEGRTTETQYF	TGTGCCAGCAGCGTAGAAGGGAGAACCACAGAGACCCAGTACTTC
TRBV20-1	TRBJ2-3	.	.	CSARIWGARSRGAQYF	TGCAGTGCTAGAATATGGGGGGCCCGTTCGAGGGGGGCGCAGTATTTT
TRBV27	TRBJ2-7	few	TRBD1	CASRRGGRSYEQYF	TGTGCCAGCAGACGAGGGGGCCGATCCTACGAGCAGTACTTC
TRBV7-2	TRBJ2-5	many	.	CASSPWETQYF	TGTGCCAGCAGCCCCTGGGAGACCCAGTACTTC
TRBV10-3	TRBJ1-5	many	.	CAISGDSFNQPQHF	TGTGCCATCAGTGGTGACAGTTTCAATCAGCCCCAGCATTTT
TRBV29-1	TRBJ2-5	many	.	CSVPGGKETQYF	TGCAGCGTGCCGGGGGGCAAAGAGACCCAGTACTTC
TRBV9	TRBJ2-1	few	TRBD2	CASSVDGGSYNEQFF	TGTGCCAGCAGCGTAGACGGGGGGTCCTACAATGAGCAGTTCTTC